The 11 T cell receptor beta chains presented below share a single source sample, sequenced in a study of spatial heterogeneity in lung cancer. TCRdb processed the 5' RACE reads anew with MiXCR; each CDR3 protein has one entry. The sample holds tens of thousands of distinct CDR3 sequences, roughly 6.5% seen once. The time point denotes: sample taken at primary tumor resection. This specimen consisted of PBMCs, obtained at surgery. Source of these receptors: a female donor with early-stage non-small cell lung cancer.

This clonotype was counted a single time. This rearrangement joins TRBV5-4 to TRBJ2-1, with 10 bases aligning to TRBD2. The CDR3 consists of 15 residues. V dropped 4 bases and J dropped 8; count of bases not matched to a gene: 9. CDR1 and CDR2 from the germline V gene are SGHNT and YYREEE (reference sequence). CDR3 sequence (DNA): TGTGCCAGCAGCCCGCCGGGACTAGCGAGGGATGAGCAGTTCTTC. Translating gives CASSPPGLARDEQFF. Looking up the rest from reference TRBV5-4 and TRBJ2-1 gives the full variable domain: ETGVTQSPTHLIKTRGQQVTLRCSSQSGHNTVSWYQQALGQGPQFIFQYYREEENGRGNFPPRFSGLQFPNYSSELNVNALELDDSALYLCASSPPGLARDEQFFGPGTRLTVL.

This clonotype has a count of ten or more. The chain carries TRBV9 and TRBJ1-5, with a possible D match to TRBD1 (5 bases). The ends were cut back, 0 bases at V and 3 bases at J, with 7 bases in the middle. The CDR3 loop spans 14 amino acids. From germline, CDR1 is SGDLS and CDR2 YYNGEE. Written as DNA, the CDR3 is TGTGCCAGCAGCGTAGGGGGCCCCAATCAGCCCCAGCATTTT. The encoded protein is CASSVGGPNQPQHF.

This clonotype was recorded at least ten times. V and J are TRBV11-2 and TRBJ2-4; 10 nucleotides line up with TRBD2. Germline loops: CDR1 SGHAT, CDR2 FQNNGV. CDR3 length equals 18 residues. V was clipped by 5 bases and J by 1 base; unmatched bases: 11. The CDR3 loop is CASSPLGLAGVAKNIQYF. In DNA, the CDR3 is TGTGCCAGCAGCCCATTGGGGCTAGCGGGAGTTGCCAAAAACATTCAGTACTTC. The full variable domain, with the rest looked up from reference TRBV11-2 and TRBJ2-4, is EAGVAQSPRYKIIEKRQSVAFWCNPISGHATLYWYQQILGQGPKLLIQFQNNGVVDDSQLPKDRFSAERLKGVDSTLKIQPAKLEDSAVYLCASSPLGLAGVAKNIQYFGAGTRLSVL.

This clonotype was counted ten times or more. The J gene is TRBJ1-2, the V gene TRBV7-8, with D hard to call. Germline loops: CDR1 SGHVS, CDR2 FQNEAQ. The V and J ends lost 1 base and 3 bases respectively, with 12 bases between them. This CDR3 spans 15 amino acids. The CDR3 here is CASSLGPRTDYGYTF. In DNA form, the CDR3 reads TGTGCCAGCAGCTTAGGCCCACGAACCGACTATGGCTACACCTTC.

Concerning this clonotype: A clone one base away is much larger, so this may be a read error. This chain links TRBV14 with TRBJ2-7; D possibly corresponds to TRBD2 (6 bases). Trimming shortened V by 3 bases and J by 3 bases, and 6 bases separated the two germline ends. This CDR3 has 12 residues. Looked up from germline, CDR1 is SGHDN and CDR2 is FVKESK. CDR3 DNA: TGTGCCAGCAGCCACGGGGGCTACGAGCAGTACTTC. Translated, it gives CASSHGGYEQYF.

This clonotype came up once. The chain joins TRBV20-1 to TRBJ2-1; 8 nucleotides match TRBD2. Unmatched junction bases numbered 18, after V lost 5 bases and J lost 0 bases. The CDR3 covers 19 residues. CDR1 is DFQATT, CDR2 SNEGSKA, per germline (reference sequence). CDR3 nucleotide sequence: TGCAGTGCTCCCCGGCGGCGGGGGGACCTCCTCTTCTCCTACAATGAGCAGTTCTTC. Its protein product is CSAPRRRGDLLFSYNEQFF.

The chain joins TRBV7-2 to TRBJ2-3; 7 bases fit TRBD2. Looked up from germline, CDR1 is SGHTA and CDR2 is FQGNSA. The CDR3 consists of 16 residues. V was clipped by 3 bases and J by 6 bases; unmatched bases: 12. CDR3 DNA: TGTGCCAGCAGCTTTGGGAACAGCGGGGCCCCGGATACGCAGTATTTT. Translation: CASSFGNSGAPDTQYF.

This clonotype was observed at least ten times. CDR3 region: CSVYGFGTGELFF. For the CDR3, the DNA is TGCAGCGTGTACGGATTTGGTACCGGGGAGCTGTTTTTT. This sequence joins TRBV29-1 and TRBJ2-2; D is unresolved. Germline-derived CDR1 and CDR2 are SQVTM and ANQGSEA. The CDR3 is 13 amino acids. Trimming took off 6 bases at V and 5 bases at J, with 13 bases between the two ends.

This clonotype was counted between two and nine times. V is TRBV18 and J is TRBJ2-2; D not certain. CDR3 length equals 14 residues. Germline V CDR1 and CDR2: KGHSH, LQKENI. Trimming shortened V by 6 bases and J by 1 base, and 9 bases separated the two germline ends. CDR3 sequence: CASSRQENTGELFF. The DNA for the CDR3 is TGTGCCAGCTCGCGCCAGGAGAACACCGGGGAGCTGTTTTTT.

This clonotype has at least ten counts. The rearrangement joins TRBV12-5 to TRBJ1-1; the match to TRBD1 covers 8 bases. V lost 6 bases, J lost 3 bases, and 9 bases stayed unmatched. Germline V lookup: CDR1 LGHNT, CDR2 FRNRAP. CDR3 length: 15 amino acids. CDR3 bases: TGTGCTAGTGGACAGACGACAGGGGCCGACACTGAAGCTTTCTTT. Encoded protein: CASGQTTGADTEAFF.

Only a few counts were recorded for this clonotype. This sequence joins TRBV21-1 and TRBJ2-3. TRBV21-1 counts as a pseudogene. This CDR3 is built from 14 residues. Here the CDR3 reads CASTSPGGTDTQYF. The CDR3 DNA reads TGTGCCAGCACCTCGCCTGGGGGCACAGATACGCAGTATTTT.